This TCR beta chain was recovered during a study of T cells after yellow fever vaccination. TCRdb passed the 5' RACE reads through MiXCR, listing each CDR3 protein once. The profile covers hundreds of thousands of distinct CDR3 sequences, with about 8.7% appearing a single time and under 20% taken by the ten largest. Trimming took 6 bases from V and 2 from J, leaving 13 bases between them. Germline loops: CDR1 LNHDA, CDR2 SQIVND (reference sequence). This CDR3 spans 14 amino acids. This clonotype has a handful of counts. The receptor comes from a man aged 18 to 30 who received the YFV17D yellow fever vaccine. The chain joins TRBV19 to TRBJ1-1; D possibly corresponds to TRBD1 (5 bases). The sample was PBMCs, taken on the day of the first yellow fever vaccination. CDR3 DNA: TGTGCCAGTAGAAAAGGACAAAGTAACACTGAAGCTTTCTTT. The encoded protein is CASRKGQSNTEAFF.